This TCR beta chain was sequenced in a study of cytomegalovirus exposure and HLA in healthy donors (dated by TCRdb to about 2017). With respect to the entire study: According to an earlier analysis of around 600 of the donors, roughly 180 million T cells yielded 90 million to 130 million unique TCR beta sequences and around 280 Gb of sequence data. An early release covering about 600 HLA-typed donors comprised about 320 gigabases of sequencing data and approximately 80 million unique TCR sequences. The genetic ancestry cluster associated with self-reported Caucasian donors included 81% of the roughly 400 genotyped donors. The aim of the study was to test whether cataloging public T cell receptors could identify signatures of past pathogen exposure. The study profiled the T cell repertoires of around 700 subjects by immunosequencing and related them to cytomegalovirus serostatus. Along with the roughly 670-subject first cohort, a separate validation cohort of around 120 different subjects was used. To predict cytomegalovirus infection status, the study combined high-throughput TCR immunosequencing, statistical association of individual TCRs with disease status, and machine learning. A later analysis re-analyzed previously published TCR beta repertoires from roughly 690 donors and added high-resolution HLA genotyping to study TCR occurrence patterns. The later analysis used no new phenotypic data to find candidate immune exposures, relying instead on TCR beta sequences and their occurrence across donors. To decide whether each TCR beta V gene segment behaved as functional or pseudogenic, an earlier analysis of fewer than 750 of the donors relied on high-throughput TCR beta sequencing. Alongside the repertoire data, information on donor age, sex, ethnicity and CMV serostatus was compiled. A later genetic analysis took genome-wide SNP genotypes for about 65% of the roughly 670 donors and used that subset as a discovery cohort. Every repertoire in the discovery cohort had been generated on one and the same sequencing platform. HLA typing included class I and class II loci at four-digit resolution. Typing coverage varied by locus: roughly 629-640 donors for A, B, C, DRB1 and DQB1; 522 for DQA1; approximately 610 for DPA1; approximately 470 for DPB1. A handful of DR-DQ haplotypes were handled as single units for association and clustering because linkage in the cohort was strong. On average, roughly 240,000 unique TCR beta nucleotide sequences were sequenced per donor among roughly 430 genotyped donors of the cohort, with 15% to 20% of those sequences being non-productive.

The cohort comprised approximately 700 healthy bone marrow donors. All cohort members were sampled while nominally healthy, although unrecorded immune exposures were likely present. The donor tested CMV seronegative, placing the donor among the 350 to 400 seronegative members of the cohort. Every donor gave a peripheral blood sample, and the peripheral blood mononuclear cells from that sample were used for TCR beta sequencing. Genomic DNA extraction from the blood cell samples was performed with the Qiagen DNeasy Blood Extraction Kit. Of note for this clone: No cognate antigen has been identified for it. Nothing much larger sits one base from this clone, and base qualities are not available.

Summary of the overall study and its limitations: In a later analysis, TCR association rates were found to vary across HLA loci, with the most associated TCRs seen for DRB1 alleles and the fewest for HLA-C alleles. Immune exposure information for the cohort was limited to CMV serostatus. Roughly 17 rarely observed V segments, including chromosome 9 orphons, were excluded from the earlier analysis of about 500 of the donors because counts were too low. In vitro tests confirmed that three of the cytomegalovirus-associated TCR beta chains recognize cytomegalovirus antigens. When HLA alleles, especially DR and DQ, strongly co-occurred, TCR associations were difficult to assign to individual alleles. Most CMV-associated TCR beta chains appeared to be HLA-restricted in a later analysis, and the HLA associations seemed to be driven largely by CMV exposure. A further reported finding was that TCR beta sequences accurately predicted the HLA-A and HLA-B alleles for most subjects in the first cohort. A later analysis associated 16,951 TCR beta sequences with specific HLA alleles at a false discovery rate of 0.05. Most TCR sequences were observed very rarely across donors, whereas some public TCRs were present in many individuals. A cluster of highly shared sequence variants was judged likely to be a technical artifact of the sequencing pipeline. In this cohort, only TCR beta chains were sequenced, and detectable features were limited by the absence of alpha or paired-chain data. In a later analysis, several top co-occurrence clusters were reported to appear linked to parvovirus B19, influenza, CMV and Epstein-Barr virus. Because some donors lacked HLA typing at each locus, the association tests relied only on the typed subset. According to a later genetic analysis, donors in an Asian-associated ancestry cluster had fewer N-insertions in productive TCRs than the approximately 670-donor mean. In both the original and validation cohorts, the classifier was reported to diagnose cytomegalovirus status with high specificity and sensitivity. A later genetic analysis associated a missense DCLRE1C variant with V-gene and J-gene trimming of TCR beta chains, and an independent cohort replicated the association. The presence/absence analyses assumed that sequencing depth was roughly uniform across donors, and that assumption may not be true. Linkage disequilibrium might explain the correlated functional status among segregating V segments, but an unknown experimental factor could not be ruled out. A total of 150 to 200 TCR beta chains were listed by the study as associated with cytomegalovirus. In a later analysis, HLA-associated TCR beta chains were found to be more clonally expanded and to have lower generation probabilities than equally common non-associated chains. According to the authors, the approach could potentially be generalized to other disease states and immunological phenotypes. An earlier analysis of approximately 540 of the donors showed that most TCR beta V segments appeared in productive rearrangements either about 87% or about 30% of the time, which broadly matched IMGT annotations. Because the 87-base-pair reads could not distinguish some IMGT-functional V segments, including TRBV6-2 and TRBV6-3, those segments were excluded.

Library preparation used the immunoSEQ multiplex PCR assay. For the multiplex PCR, a mixture combining 60 forward primers for TCR Vbeta segments and 13 reverse primers for TCR Jbeta segments was used. The CDR3 region of rearranged TCR beta genes was amplified from genomic DNA by a multiplex PCR assay. The amplified TCR beta libraries were sequenced on the Illumina HiSeq System as 87-base-pair reads. The paper's processing steps were these. In a later analysis, tens of millions of unique TCR beta chains were counted across the roughly 670 repertoires, and roughly 11 million of these chains were shared by at least two donors. Raw reads were error-corrected and collapsed into unique sequences by a nearest-neighbor algorithm in which closely related sequences were merged to remove PCR and sequencing errors. V, D and J gene segments were assigned by aligning CDR3 sequences to IMGT reference sequences. For a sequence to be retained, a match of at least six nucleotides to both a V gene segment and a J gene segment was required. A rearrangement was called productive if the CDR3 had no stop codons and remained in frame with V and J, and every other rearrangement was called non-productive. Following IMGT convention, CDR3 was defined as the stretch from the second conserved V-encoded cysteine up to the conserved J-encoded phenylalanine. Sequences without an unambiguous match to a single V gene segment were excluded from the earlier analysis of almost 600 of the donors. An earlier analysis of around 600 of the donors classified V segments as functional when productive rearrangements were above 56.7% and as segregating when the standard deviation between donors was above 5%. A statistical classification framework was built to diagnose cytomegalovirus status from the catalog of TCR beta chain sequences. V and J gene assignment, in a later analysis, came from comparing TCR nucleotide sequences with IMGT/GENE-DB human TR gene sequences. Using the TCRdist pipeline, a later analysis assigned CDR3 sequences along with most-parsimonious VDJ recombination scenarios. In a later analysis, every TCR beta chain was defined by the combination of its CDR3 amino acid sequence and its V-gene family, and reads without a unique V-gene family were dropped. As a way to deal with suspected cross-contamination and a sequencing artifact, a later analysis dropped 592 nucleotide sequences that were highly shared and had low generation probability. For each public chain, a later analysis derived a clonal expansion index from normalized ranks of inferred template counts within each repertoire. A later analysis computed generation probabilities with a VDJ recombination model fitted to out-of-frame rearrangements, and checked the results against IGoR. Hypergeometric tests were used in a later analysis to score TCR-TCR, TCR-HLA and TCR-CMV co-occurrence, with a repertoire-size bias correction applied to the TCR pairs. To estimate false discovery rates, a later analysis permuted the HLA or CMV assignments 20 times. A later analysis grouped co-occurring TCRs with DBSCAN, adding TCRdist sequence similarity when clustering within HLA-allele-positive subsets. For co-occurrence clustering, repertoires with fewer than 30,000 or more than 120,000 public chains were excluded, along with a handful of repertoires with anomalous nucleotide sharing. As stored in TCRdb, this immuneACCESS dataset retains in-frame rearrangements with V and J assigned. A fraction of the clones does not appear; measured against another copy, unresolved V genes explain less than half of the discrepancy, and the remainder lacks a known reason. Clone size and the V and J calls come from that table; the DNA yielded D and trimming. The sample table shows about 150,000 clones, and about 74% are seen once. Of the sample, about 4% falls within the top ten clones.

The CDR3 runs 16 residues from the cysteine to the phenylalanine. Only the CDR3 DNA is retained, 48 bases long and in frame from the first base. The germline V gene (reference sequence) specifies SGHNT as CDR1 and YYREEE as CDR2. Trimming leaves V shorter by 0 bases and J shorter by 9 bases, with the junction holding 12 bases beyond the gene matches. Input material: PBMCs. This TCR was recovered from a woman between 40 and 50 years old in good health and CMV-seronegative. The rearranged segments are TRBV5-4 and TRBJ2-1, and 7 junctional nucleotides match TRBD2. The DNA is TGTGCCAGCAGCTTGGGACCCGGGAGGCTGAGGTCTGAGCAGTTCTTC. The encoded protein is CASSLGPGRLRSEQFF.